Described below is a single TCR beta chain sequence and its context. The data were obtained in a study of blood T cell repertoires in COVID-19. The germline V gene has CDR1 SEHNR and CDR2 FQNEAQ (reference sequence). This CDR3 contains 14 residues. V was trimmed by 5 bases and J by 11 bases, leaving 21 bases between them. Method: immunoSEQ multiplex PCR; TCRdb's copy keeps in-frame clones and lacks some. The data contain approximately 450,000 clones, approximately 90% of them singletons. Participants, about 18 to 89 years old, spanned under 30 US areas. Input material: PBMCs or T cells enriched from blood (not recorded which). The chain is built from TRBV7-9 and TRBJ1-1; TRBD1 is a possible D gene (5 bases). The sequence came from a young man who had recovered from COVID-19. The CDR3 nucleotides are TGTGCCAGCAGCATGACAGATACTCGAAATAGCGCTTTCTTT. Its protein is CASSMTDTRNSAFF.